This T cell receptor beta chain derives from a study of blood T cell repertoires in COVID-19. Study overall: PBMCs, B-cell-depleted T cells, or T cells were the source of the cDNA or gDNA that made up the material.

This clone was counted between two and nine times. Study members were between roughly 18 and 100 years old and lived in 25 or so US regions. Participant-reported clinical history was the basis for cohort assignment. All exposed participants met a person with COVID-19 within 2 weeks before entering the study. The method was immunoSEQ multiplex PCR; TCRdb's version includes in-frame clones alone and lacks a portion of them. The sample has about 260,000 clones, approximately 90% seen once. This TCR was sampled from a man aged 50-59 years who had been exposed to COVID-19. Sequencing was carried out using PBMCs or T cells enriched from blood (not recorded which).

The CDR3 coding sequence is TGTGCCAGCATAGGGGAAACAGGGTATGGCTACACCTTC. Amino acid sequence: CASIGETGYGYTF. J is TRBJ1-2 and V is TRBV28; a weak D match, TRBD1 (6 bases). V was pared by 7 bases and J by 5 bases, with 14 bases between. Germline loops: CDR1 MDHEN, CDR2 SYDVKM. This CDR3 is built from 13 residues.